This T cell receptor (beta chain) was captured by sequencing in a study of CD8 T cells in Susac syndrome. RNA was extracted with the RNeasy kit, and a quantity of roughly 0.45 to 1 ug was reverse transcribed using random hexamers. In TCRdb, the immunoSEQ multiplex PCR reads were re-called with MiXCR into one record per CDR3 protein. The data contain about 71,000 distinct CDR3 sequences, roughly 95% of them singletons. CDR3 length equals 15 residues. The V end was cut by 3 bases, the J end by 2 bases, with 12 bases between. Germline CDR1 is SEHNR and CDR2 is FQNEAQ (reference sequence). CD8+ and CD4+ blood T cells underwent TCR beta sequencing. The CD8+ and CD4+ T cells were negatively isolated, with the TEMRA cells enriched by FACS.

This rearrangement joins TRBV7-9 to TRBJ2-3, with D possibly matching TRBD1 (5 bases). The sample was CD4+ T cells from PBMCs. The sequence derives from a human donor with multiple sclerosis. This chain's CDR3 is CASSFGADYTDTQYF. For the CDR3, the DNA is TGTGCCAGCAGCTTTGGGGCGGATTACACAGATACGCAGTATTTT.